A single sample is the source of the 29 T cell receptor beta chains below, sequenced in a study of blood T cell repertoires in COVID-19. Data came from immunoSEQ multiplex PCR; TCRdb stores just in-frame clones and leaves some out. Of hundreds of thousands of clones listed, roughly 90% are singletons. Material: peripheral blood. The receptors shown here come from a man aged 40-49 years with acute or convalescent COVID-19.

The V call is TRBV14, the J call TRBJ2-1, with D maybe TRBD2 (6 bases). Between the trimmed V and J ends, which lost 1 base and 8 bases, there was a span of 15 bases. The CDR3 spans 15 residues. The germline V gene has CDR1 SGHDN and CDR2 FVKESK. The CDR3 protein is CASSQVSLPGDEQFF. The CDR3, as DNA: TGTGCCAGCAGCCAAGTAAGTCTGCCGGGGGATGAGCAGTTCTTC. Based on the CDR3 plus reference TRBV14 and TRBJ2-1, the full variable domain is EAGVTQFPSHSVIEKGQTVTLRCDPISGHDNLYWYRRVMGKEIKFLLHFVKESKQDESGMPNNRFLAERTGGTYSTLKVQPAELEDSGVYFCASSQVSLPGDEQFFGPGTRLTVL.

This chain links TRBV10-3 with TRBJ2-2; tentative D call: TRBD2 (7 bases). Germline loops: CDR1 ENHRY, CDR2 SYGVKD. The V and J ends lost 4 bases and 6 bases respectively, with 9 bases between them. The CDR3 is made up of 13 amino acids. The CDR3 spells CAISVGGAGELFF. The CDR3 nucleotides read TGTGCCATCAGTGTAGGGGGGGCCGGGGAGCTGTTTTTT.

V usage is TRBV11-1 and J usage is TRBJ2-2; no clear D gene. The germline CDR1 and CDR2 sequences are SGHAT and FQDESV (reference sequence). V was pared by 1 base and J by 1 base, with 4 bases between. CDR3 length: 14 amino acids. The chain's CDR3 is CASSLGVNTGELFF. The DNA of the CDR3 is TGTGCCAGCAGCTTAGGAGTGAACACCGGGGAGCTGTTTTTT.

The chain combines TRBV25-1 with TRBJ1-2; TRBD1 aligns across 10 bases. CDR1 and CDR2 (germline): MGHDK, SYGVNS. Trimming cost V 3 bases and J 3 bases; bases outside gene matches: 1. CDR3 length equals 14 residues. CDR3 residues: CASSDGQGDYGYTF. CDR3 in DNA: TGTGCCAGCAGTGATGGACAGGGGGACTATGGCTACACCTTC.

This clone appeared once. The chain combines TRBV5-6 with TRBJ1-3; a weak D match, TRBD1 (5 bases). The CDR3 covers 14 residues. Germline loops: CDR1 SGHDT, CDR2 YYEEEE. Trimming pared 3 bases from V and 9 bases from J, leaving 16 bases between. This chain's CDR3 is CASSSLGLGATIYF. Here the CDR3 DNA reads TGTGCCAGCAGCTCTTTGGGACTCGGGGCCACCATATATTTT. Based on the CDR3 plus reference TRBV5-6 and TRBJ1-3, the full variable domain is DAGVTQSPTHLIKTRGQQVTLRCSPKSGHDTVSWYQQALGQGPQFIFQYYEEEERQRGNFPDRFSGHQFPNYSSELNVNALLLGDSALYLCASSSLGLGATIYFGEGSWLTVV.

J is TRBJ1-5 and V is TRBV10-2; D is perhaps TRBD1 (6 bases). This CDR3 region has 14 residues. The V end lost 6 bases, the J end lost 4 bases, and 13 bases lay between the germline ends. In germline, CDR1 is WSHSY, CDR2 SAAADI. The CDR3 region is CASREGHRNQPQHF. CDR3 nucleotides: TGCGCCAGCAGGGAGGGACACCGAAATCAGCCCCAGCATTTT.

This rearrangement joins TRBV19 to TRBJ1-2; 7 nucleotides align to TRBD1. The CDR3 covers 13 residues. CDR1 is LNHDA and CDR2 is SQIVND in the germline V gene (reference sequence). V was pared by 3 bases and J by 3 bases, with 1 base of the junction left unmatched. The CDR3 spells CASSIGTDYGYTF. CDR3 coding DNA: TGTGCCAGTAGTATCGGGACAGACTATGGCTACACCTTC.

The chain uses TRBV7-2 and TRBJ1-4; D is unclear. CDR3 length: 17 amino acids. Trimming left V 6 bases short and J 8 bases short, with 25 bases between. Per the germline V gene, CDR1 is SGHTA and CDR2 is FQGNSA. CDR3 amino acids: CASSLAGFRVRDEKLFF. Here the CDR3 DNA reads TGTGCCAGCAGTCTAGCGGGGTTCCGGGTAAGAGACGAAAAACTGTTTTTT.

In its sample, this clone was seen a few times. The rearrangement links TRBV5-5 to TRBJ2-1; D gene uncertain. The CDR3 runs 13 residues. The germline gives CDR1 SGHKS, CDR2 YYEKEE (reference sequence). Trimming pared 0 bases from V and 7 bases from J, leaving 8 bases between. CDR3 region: CASSLAERNEQFF. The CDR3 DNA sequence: TGTGCCAGCAGCTTGGCCGAACGGAATGAGCAGTTCTTC.

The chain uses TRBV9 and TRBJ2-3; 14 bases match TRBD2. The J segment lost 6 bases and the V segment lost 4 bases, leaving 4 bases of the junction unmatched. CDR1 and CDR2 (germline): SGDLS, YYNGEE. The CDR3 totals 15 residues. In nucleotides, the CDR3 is TGTGCCAGCAGCCCTCGACTAGCGGGGGGGGATACGCAGTATTTT. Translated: CASSPRLAGGDTQYF.

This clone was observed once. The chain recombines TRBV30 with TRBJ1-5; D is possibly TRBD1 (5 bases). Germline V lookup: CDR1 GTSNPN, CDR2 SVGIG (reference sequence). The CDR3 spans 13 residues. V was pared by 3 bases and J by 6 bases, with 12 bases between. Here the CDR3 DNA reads TGTGCCTGGAGCGCAGGGTTCGGTCAGCCCCAGCATTTT. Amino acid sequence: CAWSAGFGQPQHF.

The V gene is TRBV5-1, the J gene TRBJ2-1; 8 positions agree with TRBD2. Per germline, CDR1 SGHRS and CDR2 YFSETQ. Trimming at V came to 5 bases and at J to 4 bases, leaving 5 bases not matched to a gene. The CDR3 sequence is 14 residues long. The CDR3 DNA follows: TGCGCCAGCAGGGAGAGCGGGGGATACAATGAGCAGTTCTTC. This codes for CASRESGGYNEQFF.

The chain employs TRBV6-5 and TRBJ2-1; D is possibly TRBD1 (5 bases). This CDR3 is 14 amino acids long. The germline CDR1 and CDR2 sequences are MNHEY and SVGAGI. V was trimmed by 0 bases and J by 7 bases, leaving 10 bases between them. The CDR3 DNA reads TGTGCCAGCAGTTACTCGGAAGGGGTTAATGAGCAGTTCTTC. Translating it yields CASSYSEGVNEQFF.

In nucleotides, the CDR3 is TGTGCCAGCAGCGGGGGACAGGGTGGGGAAAAACTGTTTTTT. It translates to CASSGGQGGEKLFF. J is TRBJ1-4 and V is TRBV2, with 9 bases that match TRBD1. The CDR3 loop spans 14 amino acids. CDR1 and CDR2 from the germline V gene are SNHLY and FYNNEI. V gave up 6 bases and J gave up 8 bases; unmatched junction bases: 7. Based on the CDR3 plus reference TRBV2 and TRBJ1-4, the full variable domain is EPEVTQTPSHQVTQMGQEVILRCVPISNHLYFYWYRQILGQKVEFLVSFYNNEISEKSEIFDDQFSVERPDGSNFTLKIRSTKLEDSAMYFCASSGGQGGEKLFFGSGTQLSVL.

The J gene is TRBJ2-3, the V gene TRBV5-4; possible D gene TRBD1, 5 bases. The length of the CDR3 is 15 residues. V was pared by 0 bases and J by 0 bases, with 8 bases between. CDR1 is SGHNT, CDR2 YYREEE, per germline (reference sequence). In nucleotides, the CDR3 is TGTGCCAGCAGCTTGGCGAGGACAAGCACAGATACGCAGTATTTT. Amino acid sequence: CASSLARTSTDTQYF.

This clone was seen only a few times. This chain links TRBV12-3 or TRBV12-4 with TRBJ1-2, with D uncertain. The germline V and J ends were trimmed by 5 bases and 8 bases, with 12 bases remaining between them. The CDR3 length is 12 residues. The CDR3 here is CASSPHSGGYTF. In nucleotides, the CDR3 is TGTGCCAGCAGTCCACACTCAGGCGGCTACACCTTC.

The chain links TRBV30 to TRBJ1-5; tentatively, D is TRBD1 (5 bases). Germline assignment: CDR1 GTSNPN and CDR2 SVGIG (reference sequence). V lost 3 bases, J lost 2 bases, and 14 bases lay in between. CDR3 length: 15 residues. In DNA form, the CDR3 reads TGTGCCTGGAGCCGGGACTTGGGGGGCAATCAGCCCCAGCATTTT. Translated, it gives CAWSRDLGGNQPQHF.

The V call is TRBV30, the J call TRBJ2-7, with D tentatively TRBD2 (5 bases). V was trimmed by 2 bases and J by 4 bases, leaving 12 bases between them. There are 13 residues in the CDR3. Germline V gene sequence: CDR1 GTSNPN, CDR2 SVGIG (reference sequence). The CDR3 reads CAWSKGGAYEQYF. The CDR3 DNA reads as TGTGCCTGGAGTAAAGGAGGAGCTTACGAGCAGTACTTC.

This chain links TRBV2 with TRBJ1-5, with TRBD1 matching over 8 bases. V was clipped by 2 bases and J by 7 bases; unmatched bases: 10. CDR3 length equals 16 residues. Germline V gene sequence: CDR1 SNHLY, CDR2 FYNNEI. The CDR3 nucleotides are TGTGCCAGCAGTGAACTGGGACAGGAGGCGCAACAGCCCCAGCATTTT. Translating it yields CASSELGQEAQQPQHF. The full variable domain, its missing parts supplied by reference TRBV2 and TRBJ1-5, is EPEVTQTPSHQVTQMGQEVILRCVPISNHLYFYWYRQILGQKVEFLVSFYNNEISEKSEIFDDQFSVERPDGSNFTLKIRSTKLEDSAMYFCASSELGQEAQQPQHFGDGTRLSIL.

The CDR3 coding sequence is TGTGCCAGCAGCTTAGCGCCGAACAGGGGAGATGGCTACACCTTC. Translating it yields CASSLAPNRGDGYTF. This chain joins TRBV7-6 and TRBJ1-2; TRBD1 aligns across 7 bases. The CDR3 extends over 15 amino acids. The germline V gene encodes CDR1 SGHVS and CDR2 FNYEAQ. Trimming removed 0 bases from V and 6 bases from J; junction bases left unmatched: 7.

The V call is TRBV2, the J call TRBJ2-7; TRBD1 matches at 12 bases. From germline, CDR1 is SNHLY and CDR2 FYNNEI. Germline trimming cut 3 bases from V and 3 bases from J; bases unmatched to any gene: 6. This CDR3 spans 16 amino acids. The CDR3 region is CASSDGDRGLFYEQYF. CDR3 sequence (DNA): TGTGCCAGCAGTGATGGGGACAGGGGGCTATTCTACGAGCAGTACTTC.

CDR3 nucleotide sequence: TGTGCCAGCAGCACCGGGACAGAAAACATTCAGTACTTC. Translating it yields CASSTGTENIQYF. The rearrangement links TRBV3-1 (or the pseudogene TRBV3-2) to TRBJ2-4, with 7 bases identical to TRBD1. V trimming: 5 bases; J trimming: 5 bases; junction bases outside the gene matches: 3. This CDR3 is 13 amino acids long. Germline loops: CDR1 LGHDT, CDR2 YNNKEL (reference sequence).

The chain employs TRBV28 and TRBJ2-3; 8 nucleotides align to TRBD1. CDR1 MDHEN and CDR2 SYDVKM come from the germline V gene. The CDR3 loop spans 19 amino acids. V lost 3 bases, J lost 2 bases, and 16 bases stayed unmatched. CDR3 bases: TGTGCCAGCAGTTTGCAGGAGATCGACAGGGGAGTCCTCACAGATACGCAGTATTTT. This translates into CASSLQEIDRGVLTDTQYF.

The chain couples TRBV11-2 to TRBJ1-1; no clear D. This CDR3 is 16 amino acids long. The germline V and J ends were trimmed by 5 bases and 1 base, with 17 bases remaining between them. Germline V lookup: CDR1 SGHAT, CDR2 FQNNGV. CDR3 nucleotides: TGTGCCAGCAGCCCATCCTTTAAGAGTCCGAACACTGAAGCTTTCTTT. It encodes CASSPSFKSPNTEAFF. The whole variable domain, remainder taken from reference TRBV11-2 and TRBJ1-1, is EAGVAQSPRYKIIEKRQSVAFWCNPISGHATLYWYQQILGQGPKLLIQFQNNGVVDDSQLPKDRFSAERLKGVDSTLKIQPAKLEDSAVYLCASSPSFKSPNTEAFFGQGTRLTVV.

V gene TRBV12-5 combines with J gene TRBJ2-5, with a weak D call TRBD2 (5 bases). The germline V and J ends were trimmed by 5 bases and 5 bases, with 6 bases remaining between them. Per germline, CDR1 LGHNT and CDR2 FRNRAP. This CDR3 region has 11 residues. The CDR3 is CASGGGETQYF. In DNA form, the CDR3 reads TGTGCTAGTGGTGGCGGGGAGACCCAGTACTTC.

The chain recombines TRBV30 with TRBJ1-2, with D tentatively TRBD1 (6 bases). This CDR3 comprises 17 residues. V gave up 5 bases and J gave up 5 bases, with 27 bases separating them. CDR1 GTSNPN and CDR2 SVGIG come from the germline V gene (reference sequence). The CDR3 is CAWRTTGPLKVGYGYTF. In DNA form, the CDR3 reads TGTGCCTGGCGCACCACAGGGCCCCTTAAGGTGGGGTATGGCTACACCTTC.

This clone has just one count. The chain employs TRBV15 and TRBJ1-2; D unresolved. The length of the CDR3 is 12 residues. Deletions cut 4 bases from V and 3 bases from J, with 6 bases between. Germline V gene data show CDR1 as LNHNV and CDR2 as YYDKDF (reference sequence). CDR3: CATSIGHYGYTF. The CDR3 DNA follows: TGTGCCACCAGCATTGGCCACTATGGCTACACCTTC.

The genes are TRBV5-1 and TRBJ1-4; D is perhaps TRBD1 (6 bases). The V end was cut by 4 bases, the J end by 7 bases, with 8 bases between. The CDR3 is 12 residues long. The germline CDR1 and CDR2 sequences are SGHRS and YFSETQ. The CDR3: CASSVTGEKLFF. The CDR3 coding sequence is TGCGCCAGCAGCGTGACAGGTGAAAAACTGTTTTTT. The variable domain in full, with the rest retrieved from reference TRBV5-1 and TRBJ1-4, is KAGVTQTPRYLIKTRGQQVTLSCSPISGHRSVSWYQQTPGQGLQFLFEYFSETQRNKGNFPGRFSGRQFSNSRSEMNVSTLELGDSALYLCASSVTGEKLFFGSGTQLSVL.

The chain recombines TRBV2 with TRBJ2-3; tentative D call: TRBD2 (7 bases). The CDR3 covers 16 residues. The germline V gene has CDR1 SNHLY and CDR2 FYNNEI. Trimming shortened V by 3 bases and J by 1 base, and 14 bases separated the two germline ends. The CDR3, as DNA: TGTGCCAGCAGTGAGTCGGGGGGCTGGGGCACAGATACGCAGTATTTT. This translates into CASSESGGWGTDTQYF. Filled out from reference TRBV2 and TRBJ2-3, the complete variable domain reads EPEVTQTPSHQVTQMGQEVILRCVPISNHLYFYWYRQILGQKVEFLVSFYNNEISEKSEIFDDQFSVERPDGSNFTLKIRSTKLEDSAMYFCASSESGGWGTDTQYFGPGTRLTVL.